This TCR beta chain was sequenced in a study of regulatory T cells in long-lasting Graves disease. Study findings and constraints: The study found lower TCR diversity in persistent Graves' patients than in newly diagnosed ones. Persistent disease showed a preference for TRBV28, TRBJ1-2 and TRBJ2-5.

The sample holds many counts of this clonotype. Its antigen is unknown. Arm-PCR of CDR3 regions and iRepertoire HTBI primers were used to build TCR beta libraries. TCRdb passed the multiplex PCR reads through MiXCR, listing each CDR3 protein once. The table lists a few hundred thousand distinct CDR3 sequences, roughly 10% of them singletons. Per germline, CDR1 MNHEY and CDR2 SVGEGT. J lost 9 bases, V lost 7 bases, and 7 bases had no gene match. The CDR3 totals 13 residues. Time point: newly diagnosed GD, antithyroid drugs for less than 3 months. PBMC RNA served as the TCR library source. Criteria from the American Thyroid Association guidelines were applied to diagnose Graves' disease. These same data were also listed under a study on T cells in Graves' hyperthyroidism and ophthalmopathy.

This TCR derives from a woman in her late teens or twenties with Graves disease. The V gene is TRBV6-2 or TRBV6-3, the J gene TRBJ2-1; TRBD2 matches 9 bases. This specimen was peripheral blood mononuclear cells (PBMCs), taken at new diagnosis, from a patient treated with antithyroid drugs. CDR3 nucleotide sequence: TGTGCCAGCATGGGACTAGCTTCAAGTGAGCAGTTCTTC. Translated: CASMGLASSEQFF.